This entry lists 13 T cell receptor beta chains sequenced from one sample in a study of shared clonotypes between healthy human individuals. The protocol was immunoSEQ multiplex PCR, while the TCRdb copy is restricted to in-frame clones and leaves out a portion. This table has about 2.3 million clones, just over 90% appearing once. The specimen was naive CD4+ T cells from PBMCs. The subset here: CD45RA+ positively selected. The receptors shown here come from a man aged 18 to 29 in good health. Some clones in this sample may be carry-over from other donors' samples.

The rearrangement links TRBV7-9 to TRBJ1-1; unclear D gene. This CDR3 contains 14 residues. The V gene lost 5 bases and the J gene lost 1 base, with 11 bases spanning the gap. Per the germline V gene, CDR1 is SEHNR and CDR2 is FQNEAQ (reference sequence). This CDR3 reads CASSPTISNTEAFF. CDR3 bases: TGTGCCAGCAGCCCCACGATTTCGAACACTGAAGCTTTCTTT.

This clone was detected only once. The rearrangement joins TRBV6-1 to TRBJ1-1; D is unresolved. This CDR3 comprises 11 residues. Germline assignment: CDR1 MNHNS and CDR2 SASEGT. V was shortened by 6 bases and J by 5 bases, with 7 bases between the two germline ends. CDR3 protein: CASRAPTEAFF. The CDR3 DNA reads TGTGCCAGCAGGGCGCCAACTGAAGCTTTCTTT.

V is TRBV5-1 and J is TRBJ1-1, with D maybe TRBD1 (6 bases). The germline V and J ends were trimmed by 4 bases and 0 bases, with 13 bases remaining between them. CDR3 length: 15 residues. CDR1 is SGHRS, CDR2 YFSETQ, per germline. CDR3 protein: CASSAGQTLNTEAFF. The CDR3 DNA reads as TGCGCCAGCAGCGCCGGACAGACTTTGAACACTGAAGCTTTCTTT.

The rearrangement joins TRBV6-1 to TRBJ1-1; D remains ambiguous. CDR1 and CDR2 (germline): MNHNS, SASEGT. This CDR3 is built from 12 residues. Trimming removed 0 bases from V and 8 bases from J, with 7 bases in between. The CDR3 region is CASSEAWREAFF. The DNA of the CDR3 is TGTGCCAGCAGTGAAGCATGGAGGGAAGCTTTCTTT.

The V call is TRBV29-1, the J call TRBJ2-1; 8 nucleotides line up with TRBD2. Trimming removed 6 bases from V and 6 bases from J; junction bases left unmatched: 7. The length of the CDR3 is 13 residues. CDR1 is SQVTM, CDR2 ANQGSEA, per germline. This CDR3 is CSVAGEGGNEQFF. In DNA, the CDR3 is TGCAGCGTAGCGGGAGAAGGAGGCAATGAGCAGTTCTTC.

V usage is TRBV7-2 and J usage is TRBJ2-7; the D gene is possibly TRBD1 (6 bases). V was shortened by 6 bases and J by 6 bases, with 18 bases between the two germline ends. Looked up from germline, CDR1 is SGHTA and CDR2 is FQGNSA. The CDR3 has 14 amino acids. The CDR3 loop is CASSWGQGILEQYF. CDR3 bases: TGTGCCAGCAGTTGGGGTCAGGGGATCCTCGAGCAGTACTTC.

About this clone: Other DNA variants within this sample encode the same CDR3. For the CDR3, the DNA is TGTGCCAGCTCACCAGGGCTAGCGGGTTCCTACAATGAGCAGTTCTTC. It codes for CASSPGLAGSYNEQFF. This sequence joins TRBV18 and TRBJ2-1, with 8 positions matching TRBD2. Looked up from germline, CDR1 is KGHSH and CDR2 is LQKENI. This CDR3 spans 16 amino acids. V trimming: 2 bases; J trimming: 1 base; junction bases outside the gene matches: 4.

The rearrangement joins TRBV5-4 to TRBJ2-2; D perhaps matches TRBD1 (5 bases). Germline V gene sequence: CDR1 SGHNT, CDR2 YYREEE (reference sequence). The CDR3 runs to 16 residues. V lost 4 bases, J lost 3 bases, and 16 bases lay in between. In DNA form, the CDR3 reads TGTGCCAGCAGCCCAGGTTGGGGCGAGGACACCGGGGAGCTGTTTTTT. It specifies CASSPGWGEDTGELFF.

This chain links TRBV5-5 with TRBJ2-7; weak D call: TRBD2 (6 bases). CDR3 size: 14 residues. Germline CDR1 is SGHKS and CDR2 is YYEKEE (reference sequence). Trimming took off 0 bases at V and 5 bases at J, with 12 bases between the two ends. The CDR3 protein is CASSLDGSYHEQYF. CDR3 DNA sequence: TGTGCCAGCAGCTTGGACGGGAGTTACCACGAGCAGTACTTC.

The chain carries TRBV7-9 and TRBJ1-2, with D hard to call. The V gene lost 1 base and the J gene lost 6 bases, with 9 bases spanning the gap. The V gene's germline CDR1 is SEHNR and CDR2 FQNEAQ (reference sequence). This CDR3 comprises 13 residues. CDR3 bases: TGTGCCAGCAGCTTAGGGTCGAGGAATGGCTACACCTTC. Protein: CASSLGSRNGYTF.

The chain combines TRBV9 with TRBJ2-6; D gene uncertain. The ends were cut back, 3 bases at V and 1 base at J, with 5 bases in the middle. Germline V gives CDR1 SGDLS, CDR2 YYNGEE. The CDR3 has 14 amino acids. CDR3 loop: CASSAQSGANVLTF. CDR3 nucleotides: TGTGCCAGCAGCGCCCAATCTGGGGCCAACGTCCTGACTTTC. The variable domain in full, with the rest retrieved from reference TRBV9 and TRBJ2-6, is DSGVTQTPKHLITATGQRVTLRCSPRSGDLSVYWYQQSLDQGLQFLIQYYNGEERAKGNILERFSAQQFPDLHSELNLSSLELGDSALYFCASSAQSGANVLTFGAGSRLTVL.

This chain links TRBV11-2 with TRBJ2-7; TRBD1 aligns across 7 bases. The V gene end was trimmed by 2 bases and the J gene end by 3 bases; junction bases not matched to a gene: 13. CDR1 and CDR2 (germline): SGHAT, FQNNGV. This CDR3 spans 17 amino acids. CDR3 nucleotide sequence: TGTGCCAGCAGCTTATCTATTGGATGGGACAGAGTCTACGAGCAGTACTTC. It encodes CASSLSIGWDRVYEQYF.

The V call is TRBV9, the J call TRBJ2-3, with a tentative D call TRBD2 (5 bases). Trimming pared 0 bases from V and 4 bases from J, leaving 18 bases between. The germline V gene has CDR1 SGDLS and CDR2 YYNGEE. The CDR3 is 17 residues long. DNA for the CDR3: TGTGCCAGCAGCGTAGCCCTAGGGCGGGCGCGTCCAGATACGCAGTATTTT. It encodes CASSVALGRARPDTQYF.